This T cell receptor (beta chain) stems from a study of T-cell reconstitution after alpha-beta-depleted transplantation in children (dated by TCRdb to about 2016). Concerning the study at large: T-cell immune reconstitution after TCRalphabeta/CD19-depleted allogeneic hematopoietic cell transplantation in children was quantitatively tracked in the study by means of TCR repertoire profiling.

Library preparation was by PCR. The data were produced on an Illumina HiSeq 2500. Molecular barcoding was employed in the preparation of TCR libraries, with unique molecular identifiers being used to normalize TCRbeta repertoire quantification. TCRdb trimmed public reads at Q25 via fastp, called clones via MiXCR and kept in-frame beta chains. All rows with the same CDR3 protein become a single entry with the most common DNA and genes. Present in this sample are approximately 510,000 distinct CDR3 sequences, around 18% of which were seen just once. Around 3.3% of the sample is taken by the ten largest. To note about this clonotype: Its binding antigen is unknown. Base qualities are not recorded, but no much larger clone differs from it by a single base.

This receptor was identified in a human donor who donated a stem cell graft to a child with acute lymphoblastic leukemia. The sample consisted of PBMCs from the stem cell graft donor, taken from the stem cell graft.

The sequence in DNA is TGTGCCAGCAGCTTGTTTGGCTCCAGGGCGTCTTCTTTTGGCTACACCTTC. It translates as CASSLFGSRASSFGYTF. Recombination connected TRBV5-6 to TRBJ1-2; TRBD1 might be the D gene, on 5 matching bases. For CDR1 and CDR2, the germline V gene lists SGHDT and YYEEEE. V loses 1 base, J loses 7 bases, and the germline ends lie 23 bases apart. From cysteine to phenylalanine, the CDR3 is 17 amino acids long. CDR3 DNA only is kept here, 51 bases in frame from base 1. Reference TRBV5-6 and TRBJ1-2 genes cover what lies past the CDR3, so the full variable domain is DAGVTQSPTHLIKTRGQQVTLRCSPKSGHDTVSWYQQALGQGPQFIFQYYEEEERQRGNFPDRFSGHQFPNYSSELNVNALLLGDSALYLCASSLFGSRASSFGYTFGSGTRLTVV.